Following are 21 T cell receptor beta chains from one sample sequenced in a study of read filtering for tumor transcriptome and immune sequencing. From about 400 ng of RNA, a library with molecular barcoded alpha/delta and beta/gamma adaptors was made. TCRdb used MiXCR to reprocess the reads, holding one entry per CDR3 protein. The sample contains 75,000 to 95,000 distinct CDR3 sequences, about 22% of which appear only once. The source material was a population of CD138-negative cells sorted from bone marrow. Receptors were obtained from a donor over 35 with multiple myeloma.

The chain recombines TRBV5-1 with TRBJ2-1; D is undetermined. Germline loops: CDR1 SGHRS, CDR2 YFSETQ. The CDR3 length is 12 residues. Trimming took 4 bases from V and 8 from J, leaving 10 bases between them. This CDR3 is CASSAPLDEQFF. The CDR3, as DNA: TGCGCCAGCAGCGCGCCTTTGGATGAGCAGTTCTTC.

This clonotype was recorded at least ten times. The chain couples TRBV15 to TRBJ2-5; 7 bases align to TRBD2. Germline V gene lookup returns CDR1 LNHNV and CDR2 YYDKDF (reference sequence). The length of the CDR3 is 19 residues. V shed 4 bases, J shed 0 bases, and the junction held 17 bases outside the gene matches. The CDR3, as DNA: TGTGCCACCAGCACCTCCGGCGGGGGAATACCGACGTACCAAGAGACCCAGTACTTC. It specifies CATSTSGGGIPTYQETQYF.

This clonotype came up many times. The chain uses TRBV12-3 or TRBV12-4 and TRBJ1-1; D perhaps matches TRBD1 (5 bases). The CDR3 sequence is 13 residues long. V was pared by 6 bases and J by 3 bases, with 11 bases between. The CDR3 sequence: CASSPSGHTEAFF. The DNA of the CDR3 is TGTGCCAGCAGCCCCTCAGGGCACACTGAAGCTTTCTTT.

This clonotype occurred many times. The chain uses TRBV11-2 and TRBJ2-1; 7 nucleotides agree with TRBD1. The CDR3 has 13 residues. Trimming at V came to 2 bases and at J to 9 bases, leaving 4 bases not matched to a gene. Germline loops: CDR1 SGHAT, CDR2 FQNNGV. For the CDR3, the DNA is TGTGCCAGCAGCTTAATGGGACAGCTTGAGCAGTTCTTC. Translation: CASSLMGQLEQFF.

This clonotype was found many times. The rearrangement uses TRBV5-1 and TRBJ1-1; 9 bases match TRBD1. Germline V lookup: CDR1 SGHRS, CDR2 YFSETQ. The V gene end was trimmed by 6 bases and the J gene end by 5 bases; junction bases not matched to a gene: 8. The CDR3 totals 14 residues. As DNA, the CDR3 is TGCGCCAGCACCCCGACAGGGGGTTTAACTGAAGCTTTCTTT. Amino acid sequence: CASTPTGGLTEAFF.

This clonotype was picked up many times. The chain carries TRBV18 and TRBJ2-5; the D gene is possibly TRBD2 (6 bases). Germline V gene lookup returns CDR1 KGHSH and CDR2 LQKENI. The CDR3 length is 14 residues. Trimming took 4 bases from V and 3 from J, leaving 12 bases between them. The CDR3 here is CASSLLALKETQYF. The DNA for the CDR3 is TGTGCCAGCTCACTGCTAGCGCTCAAAGAGACCCAGTACTTC. The whole variable domain, filled in from reference TRBV18 and TRBJ2-5, reads NAGVMQNPRHLVRRRGQEARLRCSPMKGHSHVYWYRQLPEEGLKFMVYLQKENIIDESGMPKERFSAEFPKEGPSILRIQQVVRGDSAAYFCASSLLALKETQYFGPGTRLLVL.

There are a few counts of this clonotype. The chain couples TRBV5-4 to TRBJ2-7, with D possibly TRBD1 on 6 matching bases. Trimming cost V 4 bases and J 6 bases, with 17 bases left between them. The CDR3 spans 14 residues. CDR1 is SGHNT, CDR2 YYREEE, per germline (reference sequence). CDR3 region: CASSPTGLRGEQYF. CDR3 DNA: TGTGCCAGCAGCCCGACAGGTCTGAGAGGCGAGCAGTACTTC.

This clonotype was seen repeatedly, ten times or more. The chain has TRBV7-6 and TRBJ2-7, with D possibly being TRBD1 (7 bases). The V end was cut by 5 bases, the J end by 6 bases, with 11 bases between. This CDR3 is 12 amino acids long. The germline gives CDR1 SGHVS, CDR2 FNYEAQ. The CDR3 region has the DNA TGTGCCAGCAGCCGACAGGGAGGCGAGCAGTACTTC. It specifies CASSRQGGEQYF.

In its sample, this clonotype was seen many times. The genes are TRBV28 and TRBJ1-2; D is unresolved. Between the trimmed V and J ends, which lost 1 base and 0 bases, there was a span of 6 bases. This CDR3 contains 14 residues. CDR1 is MDHEN, CDR2 SYDVKM, per germline. The CDR3 sequence: CASSLYSTNYGYTF. Written as DNA, the CDR3 is TGTGCCAGCAGTTTATACAGCACTAACTATGGCTACACCTTC.

At least ten counts were recorded for this clonotype. CDR3: CASSTPGQGDNEQFF. In nucleotides, the CDR3 is TGTGCCAGCAGCACTCCGGGACAGGGAGATAATGAGCAGTTCTTC. This sequence joins TRBV28 and TRBJ2-1; 9 bases match TRBD1. With V trimmed by 6 bases and J by 7 bases, 10 bases remained unmatched. Per the germline V gene, CDR1 is MDHEN and CDR2 is SYDVKM. The length of the CDR3 is 15 residues.

This clonotype was observed a handful of times. One end of the junction is discordant with germline, which a read error may explain. The chain combines TRBV3-1 with TRBJ1-2; 8 nucleotides match TRBD1. The CDR3 is 14 residues long. Per germline, CDR1 LGHDT and CDR2 YNNKEL (reference sequence). CDR3 sequence reads: CASSQGNRGYGYTF. The CDR3 DNA follows: TGCGCCAGCAGCCAAGGAAACAGGGGGTATGGCTACACCTTC.

There are many counts of this clonotype. An end of the junction does not agree with germline; a read error may underlie this. The rearrangement uses TRBV5-1 and TRBJ2-1, with a weak D call TRBD2 (6 bases). CDR1 is SGHRS, CDR2 YFSETQ, per germline. CDR3 length: 15 residues. The CDR3 DNA reads TGCGCCTGCAGCTTGGATGGAGGGCGAGGCAATGAGCAGTTCTTC. Translated, it gives CACSLDGGRGNEQFF.

The sample holds many counts of this clonotype. The CDR3 DNA reads TGTGCCAGCAGCTACGACGACGGGGTCTCCGAGCAGTACTTC. Translated: CASSYDDGVSEQYF. V is TRBV6-6 and J is TRBJ2-7, with D possibly matching TRBD2 (5 bases). The CDR3 extends over 14 amino acids. Germline V gives CDR1 MNHNY, CDR2 SVGAGI (reference sequence). The V end lost 6 bases, the J end lost 6 bases, and 18 bases lay between the germline ends.

This clonotype has ten or more counts. The J gene is TRBJ2-3, the V gene TRBV27; TRBD1 matches 7 bases. J lost 2 bases, V lost 5 bases, and 7 bases had no gene match. Germline V gene lookup returns CDR1 MNHEY and CDR2 SMNVEV (reference sequence). The CDR3 contains 15 residues. CDR3 DNA: TGTGCCAGCAGTCTCCGGGACAGTTCCACAGATACGCAGTATTTT. It codes for CASSLRDSSTDTQYF.

Ten or more counts support this clonotype. The DNA for the CDR3 is TGTGCCAGCAGGCTGCAGGGGGCCGGGGAGCTGTTTTTT. Translating gives CASRLQGAGELFF. The chain links TRBV12-3 or TRBV12-4 to TRBJ2-2; 7 bases are a match to TRBD1. V was pared by 6 bases and J by 6 bases, with 4 bases of the junction left unmatched. The CDR3 is made up of 13 amino acids.

In regard to this clonotype: With a much larger clone just one base away, this may be a read error. The rearrangement uses TRBV29-1 and TRBJ2-3, with a tentative D call TRBD1 (5 bases). The CDR3 has 13 amino acids. The germline CDR1 and CDR2 sequences are SQVTM and ANQGSEA. Deletions cut 7 bases from V and 1 base from J, with 12 bases between. CDR3 sequence (DNA): TGCAGCGCTGAGATAGGGGGCACAGATACGCAGTATTTT. It translates to CSAEIGGTDTQYF.

Worth noting for this clonotype: A much larger clone is a single base away; this may be a read error. As the CDR3 is not closed by the conserved phenylalanine or tryptophan, this likely results from a read error. The gene calls are TRBV4-1 and TRBJ1-1, with D unresolved. V lost 4 bases and J lost 7, with 13 bases in between. CDR1 MGHRA and CDR2 YSYEKL come from the germline V gene. The CDR3 covers 13 residues. The CDR3 region is CASSPLTGVEAFL. Here the CDR3 DNA reads TGCGCCAGCAGCCCCCTCACTGGCGTTGAAGCTTTCCTT.

This clonotype was seen ten or more times. The rearrangement links TRBV3-1 to TRBJ1-6, with D unresolved. This CDR3 spans 16 amino acids. Deletions cut 4 bases from V and 10 bases from J, with 20 bases between. The germline V gene has CDR1 LGHDT and CDR2 YNNKEL (reference sequence). The CDR3 loop reads CASSPLVGMAGSPLHF. The CDR3 bases are TGTGCCAGCAGCCCACTCGTCGGTATGGCCGGCTCACCCCTCCACTTT.

Only a few counts were recorded for this clonotype. This may be a read error, as it is one base from a much larger clone. The gene calls are TRBV5-6 and TRBJ1-5; possible D gene TRBD1, 6 bases. This CDR3 has 15 amino acids. With 3 bases removed from V and 3 bases from J, the gap between germline ends came to 13 bases. Germline V lookup: CDR1 SGHDT, CDR2 YYEEEE. CDR3 residues: CASSSQGRDNQPQHF. For the CDR3, the DNA is TGTGCCAGCAGCTCCCAGGGGAGGGACAATCAGCCCCAGCATTTT.

The chain is built from TRBV5-1 and TRBJ1-5, with D tentatively TRBD1 (5 bases). Germline CDR1 SGHRS, CDR2 YFSETQ. V lost 3 bases to trimming and J lost 4 bases, with 8 bases between them. The CDR3 covers 13 residues. Here the CDR3 reads CASSWGDNQPQHF. CDR3 sequence (DNA): TGCGCCAGCAGCTGGGGGGATAATCAGCCCCAGCATTTT.

This clonotype showed up many times. V is TRBV28 and J is TRBJ2-5; possible D gene TRBD2, 6 bases. CDR3 length: 15 residues. Germline values: CDR1 MDHEN, CDR2 SYDVKM. The ends were cut back, 5 bases at V and 3 bases at J, with 16 bases in the middle. The CDR3 DNA reads TGTGCCAGCAGTCGGGACTGGGAACTTAAAGAGACCCAGTACTTC. Protein product: CASSRDWELKETQYF.